This paragraph covers one T cell receptor beta chain sequence. This sample is drawn from a study of blood T cell repertoires in COVID-19. TCRdb's table, derived via immunoSEQ multiplex PCR, lists solely in-frame clones and lacks some. The sample includes 110,000 or so clones, around 74% of them seen just once. This CDR3 contains 11 residues. The V segment lost 5 bases and the J segment 11 bases; nucleotides outside the gene matches: 5. Germline V gives CDR1 LGHDT, CDR2 YNNKEL (reference sequence). Sequencing input: peripheral blood. The V and J genes are TRBV3-1 (or the pseudogene TRBV3-2) and TRBJ1-1; TRBD1 agrees at 7 bases. The source is a woman aged 70-85 years with acute or convalescent COVID-19. The CDR3 reads CASSSKGAAFF. The CDR3 DNA follows: TGTGCCAGCAGCTCGAAGGGGGCGGCTTTCTTT.